These T cell receptor beta chains were read from a single sample in a study of T-cell reconstitution after alpha-beta-depleted transplantation in children. One entry per CDR3 protein results from TCRdb running MiXCR on the PCR reads. Of more than 400,000 distinct CDR3 sequences in the sample, roughly 10% were seen once. This material consisted of PBMCs, mostly from graft donor cells, taken 180 days after TCRalphabeta/CD19-depleted stem cell transplant. The receptor source for this set is a female patient between 2 and 15 years old who had a stem cell transplant for aplastic anemia, so the T cells may come from the graft donor. CDR3s include the opening cysteine and the closing phenylalanine or tryptophan. Fields, in order: clone size, D gene, V gene, J gene, CDR3 DNA, CDR3 protein. A D gene is named only where the DNA matches it firmly. Expanded clones are given a class, and other clones once, few, many or no size at all.

clone_size: NA
d_call: TRBD1
v_call: TRBV25-1
j_call: TRBJ2-1
cdr3_nt: TGTGCCAGCAGTGTTCTGATACCGGGACAGGGACATTCTAGCGCATTCTACAATGAGCAGTTCTTC
cdr3_aa: CASSVLIPGQGHSSAFYNEQFF

clone_size: once
d_call: TRBD1
v_call: TRBV11-2
j_call: TRBJ2-2
cdr3_nt: TGTGCCAGCAGCTACCCCGGGACAGGGAACACCGGGGAGCTGTTTTTT
cdr3_aa: CASSYPGTGNTGELFF

clone_size: medium-sized
d_call: NA
v_call: TRBV7-9
j_call: TRBJ1-5
cdr3_nt: TGTGCCAGCAGCCCAGACTTCCAGCCCCAGCATTTT
cdr3_aa: CASSPDFQPQHF

clone_size: NA
d_call: NA
v_call: TRBV18
j_call: TRBJ1-4
cdr3_nt: TGTGCCAGCTCACCACCGCGAAGGGCGCAAGGGGAAAAACTGTTTTTT
cdr3_aa: CASSPPRRAQGEKLFF

clone_size: few
d_call: TRBD2
v_call: TRBV20-1
j_call: TRBJ2-3
cdr3_nt: TGCAGTGCTCTTAGCGGGAGGGTCACAGATACGCAGTATTTT
cdr3_aa: CSALSGRVTDTQYF

clone_size: once
d_call: TRBD1
v_call: TRBV28
j_call: TRBJ2-7
cdr3_nt: TGTGCCAGCAGTTCCTTCTATACTGACAGGGTACGGGCCTACGAGCAGTACTTC
cdr3_aa: CASSSFYTDRVRAYEQYF

clone_size: few
d_call: NA
v_call: TRBV20-1
j_call: TRBJ1-5
cdr3_nt: TGCAGTGCTAGAGATCCCAGGGATAGCAATCAGCCCCAGCATTTT
cdr3_aa: CSARDPRDSNQPQHF

clone_size: few
d_call: TRBD1
v_call: TRBV28
j_call: TRBJ1-6
cdr3_nt: TGTGCCAGCAGCCTAGTGGGGGGAACAGGGGTCCGGTATAATTCACCCCTCCACTTT
cdr3_aa: CASSLVGGTGVRYNSPLHF

clone_size: many
d_call: TRBD1
v_call: TRBV12-3/TRBV12-4
j_call: TRBJ2-2
cdr3_nt: TGTGCCAGCGAGACAGGGTACACCGGGGAGCTGTTTTTT
cdr3_aa: CASETGYTGELFF

clone_size: NA
d_call: NA
v_call: TRBV3-1
j_call: TRBJ1-2
cdr3_nt: TGTGCCAGCAGCCAAGACCCTACTTCAGGCCGCCATGGCTACACCTTC
cdr3_aa: CASSQDPTSGRHGYTF

clone_size: few
d_call: NA
v_call: TRBV4-3
j_call: TRBJ1-5
cdr3_nt: TGCGCCAGCAGCCCCCGTGTCGGGACCGACGATCAGCCCCAGCATTTT
cdr3_aa: CASSPRVGTDDQPQHF

clone_size: few
d_call: NA
v_call: TRBV29-1
j_call: TRBJ2-1
cdr3_nt: TGCAGCGTTGAGCGAGCGCCGAGCTCCTACAATGAGCAGTTCTTC
cdr3_aa: CSVERAPSSYNEQFF

clone_size: few
d_call: NA
v_call: TRBV6-5
j_call: TRBJ2-5
cdr3_nt: TGTGCCAGCAGTTACAGGACATCGGAGACCCAGTACTTC
cdr3_aa: CASSYRTSETQYF

clone_size: few
d_call: NA
v_call: TRBV4-3
j_call: TRBJ2-1
cdr3_nt: TGCGCCAGCAGCCAAGATAAGGGCGGTGAGCAGTTCTTC
cdr3_aa: CASSQDKGGEQFF

clone_size: NA
d_call: TRBD1
v_call: TRBV27
j_call: TRBJ1-6
cdr3_nt: TGTGCCAGCAGTTTACAGGGGGCAAGGCCACCCCTCCACTTT
cdr3_aa: CASSLQGARPPLHF

clone_size: many
d_call: NA
v_call: TRBV10-2
j_call: TRBJ2-3
cdr3_nt: TGCGCCAGCAGTCCAGTGGTTTCAGATACGCAGTATTTT
cdr3_aa: CASSPVVSDTQYF

clone_size: few
d_call: NA
v_call: TRBV28
j_call: TRBJ2-2
cdr3_nt: TGTGCCAGCAGTTCCCGGAGTGGGAGCGGCTACAACACCGGGGAGCTGTTTTTT
cdr3_aa: CASSSRSGSGYNTGELFF

clone_size: few
d_call: NA
v_call: TRBV13
j_call: TRBJ1-2
cdr3_nt: TGTGCCAGCAGCTTAGACCAGGGCCAAAACTTC
cdr3_aa: CASSLDQGQNF

clone_size: few
d_call: TRBD2
v_call: TRBV7-2
j_call: TRBJ2-7
cdr3_nt: TGTGCCAGCAGCTGGACTGCGGGACAGCCGGGACTAGCGGGAGGGATCTCCTACGAGCAGTACTTC
cdr3_aa: CASSWTAGQPGLAGGISYEQYF

clone_size: few
d_call: NA
v_call: TRBV9
j_call: TRBJ1-1
cdr3_nt: TGTGCCAGCAGCTTTAGAGGAGTTGGCCGAGACACTGAAGCTTTCTTT
cdr3_aa: CASSFRGVGRDTEAFF

clone_size: NA
d_call: TRBD1
v_call: TRBV12-3/TRBV12-4
j_call: TRBJ1-5
cdr3_nt: TGTGCCACCGGCTACAGGGGCGATCAGCCCCAGCATTTT
cdr3_aa: CATGYRGDQPQHF

clone_size: few
d_call: TRBD2
v_call: TRBV11-2
j_call: TRBJ2-1
cdr3_nt: TGTGCCAGCAGCTTCTCTAGCGGGGCAACCTACAATGAGCAGTTCTTC
cdr3_aa: CASSFSSGATYNEQFF